These 20 T cell receptor beta chains were sequenced from one sample in a study of cytomegalovirus exposure and HLA in healthy donors. Clones were read by immunoSEQ multiplex PCR, and TCRdb kept only the in-frame ones, dropping some. Among under 200,000 clones listed, roughly 86% were seen once. The sample taken for sequencing was PBMCs. These receptors all stem from a woman in her late teens or twenties in good health and CMV-seropositive.

The chain recombines TRBV28 with TRBJ1-5, with 7 bases lining up with TRBD1. Trimming took 5 bases from V and 1 from J; bases not matched to a gene: 5. The CDR3 is 15 residues long. CDR1 is MDHEN, CDR2 SYDVKM, per germline. The CDR3 here is CASSRTGGSNQPQHF. The CDR3, as DNA: TGTGCCAGCAGTAGGACAGGAGGGAGCAATCAGCCCCAGCATTTT.

J is TRBJ2-1 and V is TRBV5-8; the match to TRBD1 covers 7 bases. Losses at the gene ends were 1 base for V and 8 bases for J; bases not matched to a gene: 6. This CDR3 contains 14 residues. Looked up from germline, CDR1 is SGHTS and CDR2 is YDEGEE. The DNA for the CDR3 is TGTGCCAGCAGCTTGCAGGCAGGGGGTGATGAGCAGTTCTTC. This encodes CASSLQAGGDEQFF.

This clone was detected only a few times. The chain joins TRBV30 to TRBJ2-7; tentative D call: TRBD2 (6 bases). The germline V gene has CDR1 GTSNPN and CDR2 SVGIG (reference sequence). The CDR3 totals 13 residues. Trimming cost V 3 bases and J 7 bases, with 16 bases left between them. In DNA, the CDR3 is TGTGCCTGGAGGTATGGCCTAGCGAGAGAGCAGTACTTC. It translates to CAWRYGLAREQYF. The full variable domain, in which reference TRBV30 and TRBJ2-7 provide the parts outside the CDR3, is SQTIHQWPATLVQPVGSPLSLECTVEGTSNPNLYWYRQAAGRGLQLLFYSVGIGQISSEVPQNLSASRPQDRQFILSSKKLLLSDSGFYLCAWRYGLAREQYFGPGTRLTVT.

As concerns this clone: Sequence at one end of the junction differs from germline and may be a read error. The V and J genes are TRBV29-1 and TRBJ1-2, with D perhaps matching TRBD1 (5 bases). This CDR3 spans 10 amino acids. Germline assignment: CDR1 SQVTM and CDR2 ANQGSEA. CDR3 sequence reads: CPLGRGGYTF. CDR3 sequence (DNA): TGTCCGCTGGGGCGAGGTGGCTACACCTTC.

The chain joins TRBV5-1 to TRBJ2-6, with D maybe TRBD1 (6 bases). Germline V gene sequence: CDR1 SGHRS, CDR2 YFSETQ. The CDR3 runs 15 residues. With 2 bases removed from V and 3 bases from J, the gap between germline ends came to 9 bases. As DNA, the CDR3 is TGCGCCAGCAGCTTACAGGGATATGGGGCCAACGTCCTGACTTTC. Encoded protein: CASSLQGYGANVLTF.

The chain carries TRBV6-1 and TRBJ2-1; D call uncertain. V lost 4 bases and J 7 bases, leaving 5 bases between the germline ends. The CDR3 has 11 amino acids. Germline V lookup: CDR1 MNHNS, CDR2 SASEGT. The CDR3 nucleotides are TGTGCCAGCAGTGTCACTAATGAGCAGTTCTTC. Translated: CASSVTNEQFF.

Written as DNA, the CDR3 is TGCGCCAGCAGCTTGGAGGACGGGGGATCCTACGAGCAGTACTTC. Translated: CASSLEDGGSYEQYF. The chain links TRBV5-1 to TRBJ2-7; tentative D call: TRBD2 (6 bases). Trimming removed 0 bases at V and 1 base at J, with 11 bases between. The CDR3 consists of 15 residues. The V gene's germline CDR1 is SGHRS and CDR2 YFSETQ.

This clone was seen once. The rearrangement links TRBV27 to TRBJ2-7; 15 nucleotides align to TRBD2. From germline, CDR1 is MNHEY and CDR2 SMNVEV (reference sequence). This CDR3 is built from 17 residues. Trimming at V came to 5 bases and at J to 4 bases, leaving 9 bases not matched to a gene. Here the CDR3 DNA reads TGTGCCAGCAGTCTCTGGTCCGGACTAGCGGGAGGGTACGAGCAGTACTTC. Amino acid sequence: CASSLWSGLAGGYEQYF.

The CDR3 bases are TGCAGCGCTGCCAAAGGGGCCGAAGCTAACTATGGCTACACCTTC. This translates into CSAAKGAEANYGYTF. The rearrangement joins TRBV29-1 to TRBJ1-2; a possible D gene is TRBD1 (5 bases). Germline V lookup: CDR1 SQVTM, CDR2 ANQGSEA. Trimming cost V 7 bases and J 0 bases, with 18 bases left between them. CDR3 length equals 15 residues. The whole variable domain, filled in from reference TRBV29-1 and TRBJ1-2, reads SAVISQKPSRDICQRGTSLTIQCQVDSQVTMMFWYRQQPGQSLTLIATANQGSEATYESGFVIDKFPISRPNLTFSTLTVSNMSPEDSSIYLCSAAKGAEANYGYTFGSGTRLTVV.

This clone occurred once. This sequence joins TRBV18 and TRBJ1-2; 7 positions agree with TRBD1. Trimming took 3 bases from V and 0 from J; bases not matched to a gene: 7. CDR1 is KGHSH and CDR2 is LQKENI in the germline V gene. The CDR3 is made up of 16 amino acids. The CDR3 loop reads CASSPSRQGSNYGYTF. The CDR3 region has the DNA TGTGCCAGCTCACCCAGCAGACAGGGTTCTAACTATGGCTACACCTTC.

The chain combines TRBV4-1 with TRBJ1-4; D is possibly TRBD1 (6 bases). There are 15 residues in the CDR3. Germline V gives CDR1 MGHRA, CDR2 YSYEKL. Trimming took off 5 bases at V and 5 bases at J, with 15 bases between the two ends. This chain's CDR3 is CASSLVRDTNEKLFF. Here the CDR3 DNA reads TGCGCCAGCAGCTTGGTTCGGGACACCAATGAAAAACTGTTTTTT.

The genes are TRBV5-1 and TRBJ2-7, with TRBD2 matching over 10 bases. The CDR3 loop spans 15 amino acids. The trim removed 4 bases at V and 4 bases at J, leaving 8 bases unmatched. Germline values: CDR1 SGHRS, CDR2 YFSETQ. The CDR3 coding sequence is TGCGCCAGCAGCGCTCTAGCGGGAGTGGAGTACGAGCAGTACTTC. Translation: CASSALAGVEYEQYF.

The genes are TRBV6-5 and TRBJ2-1; maybe TRBD2 (6 bases). The CDR3 length is 15 residues. CDR1 and CDR2 from the germline V gene are MNHEY and SVGAGI. The V end lost 0 bases, the J end lost 5 bases, and 11 bases lay between the germline ends. Here the CDR3 DNA reads TGTGCCAGCAGTTACTCTTCGGGAGCCGACAATGAGCAGTTCTTC. It yields the protein CASSYSSGADNEQFF.

The rearrangement joins TRBV6-5 to TRBJ1-4; D possibly corresponds to TRBD1 (6 bases). The CDR3 spans 14 residues. Per the germline V gene, CDR1 is MNHEY and CDR2 is SVGAGI. With 8 bases removed from V and 7 bases from J, the gap between germline ends came to 17 bases. The CDR3 is CASGETGNREKLFF. CDR3 bases: TGTGCCAGCGGAGAAACAGGGAATCGTGAAAAACTGTTTTTT.

This clone has just one count. CDR3 DNA: TGTGCCAGCAGTTTCCGGGACTTTAGCCGCACAGATACGCAGTATTTT. Its translation is CASSFRDFSRTDTQYF. The V and J genes are TRBV28 and TRBJ2-3, with a possible D match to TRBD2 (6 bases). V was trimmed by 3 bases and J by 1 base, leaving 14 bases between them. Germline CDR1 and CDR2: MDHEN and SYDVKM. The CDR3 totals 16 residues.

V usage is TRBV6-1 and J usage is TRBJ1-1; the D gene is possibly TRBD1 (5 bases). V lost 1 base to trimming and J lost 5 bases, with 11 bases between them. This CDR3 has 14 residues. Germline lookup yields CDR1 MNHNS and CDR2 SASEGT. CDR3 loop: CASSEVGEGTEAFF. CDR3 coding DNA: TGTGCCAGCAGTGAAGTTGGGGAGGGGACTGAAGCTTTCTTT.

The chain has TRBV14 and TRBJ1-2, with D hard to call. CDR3 length equals 15 residues. Germline V gives CDR1 SGHDN, CDR2 FVKESK. Trimming removed 4 bases at V and 7 bases at J, with 19 bases between. CDR3 coding DNA: TGTGCCAGCAGCCTCGATGCTCTCCCGCCGGGTGGCTACACCTTC. Translating gives CASSLDALPPGGYTF.

This chain joins TRBV6-5 and TRBJ2-7, with unresolved D. The CDR3 covers 14 residues. V was cut by 0 bases and J by 2 bases, with 8 bases left in between. Germline lookup yields CDR1 MNHEY and CDR2 SVGAGI. CDR3 region: CASSYSGGPYEQYF. DNA for the CDR3: TGTGCCAGCAGTTACTCTGGTGGGCCCTACGAGCAGTACTTC.

The chain couples TRBV19 to TRBJ1-5, with D perhaps TRBD1 (5 bases). Looked up from germline, CDR1 is LNHDA and CDR2 is SQIVND (reference sequence). Trimming took off 1 base at V and 3 bases at J, with 13 bases between the two ends. The CDR3 has 16 amino acids. CDR3 in DNA: TGTGCCAGTAGTATAGCCGGGGGGGAGAACAATCAGCCCCAGCATTTT. Translating it yields CASSIAGGENNQPQHF.

The chain couples TRBV30 to TRBJ1-2; D is possibly TRBD1 (6 bases). This CDR3 spans 13 amino acids. Germline-derived CDR1 and CDR2 are GTSNPN and SVGIG (reference sequence). V lost 2 bases to trimming and J lost 5 bases, with 12 bases between them. CDR3 amino acids: CAWSLQGFYGYTF. In DNA, the CDR3 is TGTGCCTGGAGTCTTCAGGGGTTTTATGGCTACACCTTC.